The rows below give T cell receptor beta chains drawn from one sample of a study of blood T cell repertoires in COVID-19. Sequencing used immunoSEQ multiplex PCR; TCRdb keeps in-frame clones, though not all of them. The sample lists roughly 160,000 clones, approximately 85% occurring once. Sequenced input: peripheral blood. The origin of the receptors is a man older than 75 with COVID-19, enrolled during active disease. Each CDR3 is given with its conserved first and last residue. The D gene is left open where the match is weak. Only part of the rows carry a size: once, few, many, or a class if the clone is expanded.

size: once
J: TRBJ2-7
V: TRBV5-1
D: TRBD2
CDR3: CASSGGLAGGLYEQYF
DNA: TGCGCCAGCAGCGGGGGCCTAGCGGGGGGCCTCTACGAGCAGTACTTC

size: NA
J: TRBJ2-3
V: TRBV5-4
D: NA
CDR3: CASSLGQGGTDTQYF
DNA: TGTGCCAGCAGCTTGGGGCAGGGCGGAACAGATACGCAGTATTTT

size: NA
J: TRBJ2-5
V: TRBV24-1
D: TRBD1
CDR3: CATSSRTGGLETQYF
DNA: TGTGCCACCAGCTCTCGGACAGGGGGCCTTGAGACCCAGTACTTC

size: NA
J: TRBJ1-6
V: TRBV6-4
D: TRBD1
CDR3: CASSDSGTDNSPLHF
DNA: TGTGCCAGCAGTGACTCGGGGACAGACAATTCACCCCTCCACTTT

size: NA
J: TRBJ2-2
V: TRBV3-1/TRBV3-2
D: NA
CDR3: CASSQAGPTGELFF
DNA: TGTGCCAGCAGCCAAGCAGGGCCCACCGGGGAGCTGTTTTTT

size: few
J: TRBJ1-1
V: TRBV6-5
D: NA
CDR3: CASSYSGSNTEAFF
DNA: TGTGCCAGCAGTTACTCGGGCTCGAACACTGAAGCTTTCTTT

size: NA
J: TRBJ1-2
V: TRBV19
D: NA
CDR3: CASKEGPANYGYTF
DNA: TGTGCCAGTAAGGAGGGACCAGCTAACTATGGCTACACCTTC

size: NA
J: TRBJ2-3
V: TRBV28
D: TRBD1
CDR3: CASLLKPGTGRSTDTQYF
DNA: TGTGCCAGCCTACTAAAACCCGGGACAGGTCGGAGCACAGATACGCAGTATTTT

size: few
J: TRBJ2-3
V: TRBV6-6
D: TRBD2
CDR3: CASSTIAGGTDTQYF
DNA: TGTGCCAGCAGTACCATAGCGGGGGGCACAGATACGCAGTATTTT

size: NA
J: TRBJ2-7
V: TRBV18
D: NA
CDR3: CASSPASTDPYEQYF
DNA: TGTGCCAGCTCACCCGCATCGACAGATCCCTACGAGCAGTACTTC

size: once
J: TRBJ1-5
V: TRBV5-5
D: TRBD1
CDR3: CASSRTGESNQPQHF
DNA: TGTGCCAGCAGCCGTACAGGGGAAAGCAATCAGCCCCAGCATTTT

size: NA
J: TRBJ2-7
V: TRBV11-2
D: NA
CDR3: CASSFDYSYEQYF
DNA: TGTGCCAGCAGCTTTGACTATTCCTACGAGCAGTACTTC

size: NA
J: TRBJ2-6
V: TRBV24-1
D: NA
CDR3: CATSGGTGANVLTF
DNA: TGTGCCACCAGTGGAGGGACTGGGGCCAACGTCCTGACTTTC

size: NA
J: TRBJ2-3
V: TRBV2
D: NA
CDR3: CASSELPDTQYF
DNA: TGTGCCAGCAGTGAACTTCCAGATACGCAGTATTTT

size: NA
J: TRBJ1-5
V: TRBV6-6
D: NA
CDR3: CASSFLTGWNQPQHF
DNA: TGTGCCAGCAGTTTTCTGACAGGTTGGAATCAGCCCCAGCATTTT

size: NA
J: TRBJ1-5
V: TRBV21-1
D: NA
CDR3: CASSRGDRNPICLFQISNQPQHF
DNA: TGTGCCAGCAGCAGGGGGGACAGGAATCCGATCTGTCTATTCCAGATTAGCAATCAGCCCCAGCATTTT

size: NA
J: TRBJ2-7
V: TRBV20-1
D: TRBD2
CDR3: CSAGGGYEQYF
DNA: TGCAGTGCCGGGGGAGGGTACGAGCAGTACTTC